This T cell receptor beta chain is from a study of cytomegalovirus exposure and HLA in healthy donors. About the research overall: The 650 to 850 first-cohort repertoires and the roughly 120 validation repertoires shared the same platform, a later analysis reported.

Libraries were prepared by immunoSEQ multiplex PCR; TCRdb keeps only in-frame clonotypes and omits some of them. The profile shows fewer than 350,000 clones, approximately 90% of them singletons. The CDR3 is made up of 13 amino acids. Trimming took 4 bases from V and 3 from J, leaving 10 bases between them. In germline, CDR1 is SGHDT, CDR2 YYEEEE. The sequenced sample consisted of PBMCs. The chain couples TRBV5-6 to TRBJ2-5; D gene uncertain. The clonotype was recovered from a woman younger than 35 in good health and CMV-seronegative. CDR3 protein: CASSPTWEETQYF. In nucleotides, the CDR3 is TGTGCCAGCAGCCCGACTTGGGAAGAGACCCAGTACTTC.